These T cell receptor beta chains were read from a single sample in a study of radiotherapy plus CTLA-4 blockade in lung cancer. Repertoires were generated with immunoSEQ multiplex PCR, while TCRdb's copy carries only in-frame clones and drops some. The sample yields around 37,000 clones, roughly three quarters seen once. The source material was peripheral blood, sampled from a patient treated with radiotherapy plus ipilimumab. The source is a human donor with non-small cell lung cancer that progressed on radiotherapy plus ipilimumab. Both conserved end residues are part of each CDR3. The D gene is left open where the match is weak. Rows give clone size only sometimes, using once, few, many, or a class for an expanded clone.

- | TRBD2 | TRBJ2-1 | TRBV14 | CASSRGLAGSYNEQFF | TGTGCCAGCAGCCGTGGACTAGCGGGGTCCTACAATGAGCAGTTCTTC
- | - | TRBJ1-1 | TRBV6-5 | CASSYTWGTTEAFF | TGTGCCAGCAGTTACACTTGGGGTACCACTGAAGCTTTCTTT
- | - | TRBJ1-1 | TRBV28 | CASDRMTNTEAFF | TGTGCCAGCGACAGGATGACTAACACTGAAGCTTTCTTT
- | - | TRBJ2-5 | TRBV7-9 | CASSLKVQETQYF | TGTGCCAGCAGCTTAAAAGTTCAAGAGACCCAGTACTTC
- | - | TRBJ2-3 | TRBV7-9 | CASRARHRTDTQYF | TGTGCCAGCAGGGCTCGGCACCGCACAGATACGCAGTATTTT
- | - | TRBJ1-1 | TRBV27 | CASSFAGSTEAFF | TGTGCCAGCAGTTTTGCGGGGAGCACTGAAGCTTTCTTT
- | - | TRBJ1-1 | TRBV28 | CASSLGVRTEAFF | TGTGCCAGCAGTTTGGGGGTACGGACTGAAGCTTTCTTT
few | TRBD1 | TRBJ1-2 | TRBV28 | CASIIPGQRRYTF | TGTGCCAGCATCATCCCGGGACAGAGGCGCTACACCTTC
- | - | TRBJ2-3 | TRBV13 | CASSSRTTDTQYF | TGTGCCAGCAGCTCCCGAACCACAGATACGCAGTATTTT
- | - | TRBJ2-3 | TRBV7-9 | CASSPRGDTQYF | TGTGCCAGCAGCCCCAGGGGAGATACGCAGTATTTT
- | TRBD2 | TRBJ2-1 | TRBV29-1 | CSVETGLAGDGNEQFF | TGCAGCGTTGAAACGGGACTAGCGGGAGATGGCAATGAGCAGTTCTTC
- | - | TRBJ2-5 | TRBV5-8 | CASSLMRVEETQYF | TGTGCCAGCAGCTTAATGCGTGTTGAAGAGACCCAGTACTTC
few | - | TRBJ1-4 | TRBV18 | CASSLQGGPGEKLFF | TGTGCCAGCTCACTTCAGGGCGGCCCGGGTGAAAAACTGTTTTTT
- | - | TRBJ2-7 | TRBV6-5 | CASSYWGTYEQYF | TGTGCCAGCAGTTACTGGGGAACCTACGAGCAGTACTTC
- | - | TRBJ2-7 | TRBV5-4 | CASILAGNREGEQYF | TGTGCCAGCATCCTTGCCGGGAACAGGGAAGGGGAGCAGTACTTC
few | - | TRBJ2-1 | TRBV27 | CASSPSWGEGDNEQFF | TGTGCCAGCAGTCCCTCTTGGGGAGAGGGGGACAATGAGCAGTTCTTC
- | - | TRBJ1-2 | TRBV19 | CASSIVSGGANYGYTF | TGTGCCAGTAGTATAGTCAGCGGCGGAGCTAACTATGGCTACACCTTC
- | - | TRBJ2-1 | TRBV10-3 | CAISESTMGGSYNEQFF | TGTGCCATCAGTGAGTCGACAATGGGGGGCTCCTACAATGAGCAGTTCTTC
- | - | TRBJ1-5 | TRBV6-1 | CASFRGVTGQPQHF | TGTGCCAGCTTCCGCGGGGTGACGGGTCAGCCCCAGCATTTT
- | TRBD2 | TRBJ2-2 | TRBV4-2 | CASRMEREVGTGELFF | TGTGCCAGCAGGATGGAGCGGGAGGTCGGAACCGGGGAGCTGTTTTTT
- | TRBD1 | TRBJ1-2 | TRBV9 | CASSVAPDRGNYGYTF | TGTGCCAGCAGCGTAGCCCCGGACAGGGGGAACTATGGCTACACCTTC
- | - | TRBJ1-3 | TRBV6-1 | CTSSAGAFSGNTIYF | TGCACCAGCAGCGCGGGGGCCTTCTCTGGAAACACCATATATTTT
few | - | TRBJ2-3 | TRBV19 | CASSMGGYSTDTQYF | TGTGCCAGTAGTATGGGGGGCTACTCCACAGATACGCAGTATTTT
- | - | TRBJ2-3 | TRBV2 | CATTGRRTDTQYF | TGTGCCACCACTGGGCGGCGCACAGATACGCAGTATTTT
- | - | TRBJ1-1 | TRBV28 | CASRPLQGNTEAFF | TGTGCCAGCAGACCCCTACAGGGCAACACTGAAGCTTTCTTT
- | - | TRBJ1-2 | TRBV30 | CAWSTGTNYGYTF | TGTGCCTGGAGTACCGGGACGAACTATGGCTACACCTTC
- | - | TRBJ2-5 | TRBV5-1 | CASSLVVQSQETQYF | TGCGCCAGCAGCTTGGTCGTGCAGAGTCAAGAGACCCAGTACTTC
- | - | TRBJ2-7 | TRBV7-9 | CASIASPGHTYEQYF | TGTGCCAGCATCGCTAGCCCGGGGCACACCTACGAGCAGTACTTC
- | - | TRBJ2-1 | TRBV19 | CASSISRAAEQFF | TGTGCCAGTAGTATTTCCAGGGCCGCTGAGCAGTTCTTC
- | TRBD2 | TRBJ2-1 | TRBV4-2 | CASSHGGRASLEQFF | TGTGCCAGCAGCCACGGCGGGAGGGCCTCCCTTGAGCAGTTCTTC
- | - | TRBJ2-7 | TRBV7-9 | CASSLGGGSYEQYF | TGTGCCAGCAGCTTAGGTGGCGGCTCCTACGAGCAGTACTTC
- | TRBD1 | TRBJ2-3 | TRBV28 | CASSLWEGQANTDTQYF | TGTGCCAGCAGTTTATGGGAGGGACAGGCGAACACAGATACGCAGTATTTT
- | TRBD2 | TRBJ2-1 | TRBV28 | CASKETSGSRGNEQFF | TGTGCCAGCAAAGAGACTAGCGGGAGTCGAGGCAATGAGCAGTTCTTC
- | - | TRBJ1-1 | TRBV18 | CASSPQAPSVNTEAFF | TGTGCCAGCTCACCCCAGGCCCCGTCCGTGAACACTGAAGCTTTCTTT
few | TRBD1 | TRBJ1-2 | TRBV15 | CATSRDSGTGASLNYGYTF | TGTGCCACCAGCAGAGATTCCGGGACAGGCGCCTCCCTGAACTATGGCTACACCTTC
- | - | TRBJ1-1 | TRBV27 | CASSTGRAEAFF | TGTGCCAGCAGTACCGGACGGGCTGAAGCTTTCTTT
- | - | TRBJ2-7 | TRBV6-5 | CASSYPRYEQYF | TGTGCCAGCAGTTATCCGCGTTACGAGCAGTACTTC
- | TRBD1 | TRBJ1-4 | TRBV5-1 | CASSLGQGNEKLFF | TGCGCCAGCAGCTTGGGACAGGGAAATGAAAAACTGTTTTTT
few | TRBD1 | TRBJ1-5 | TRBV19 | CASSRRTGGFNQPQHF | TGTGCCAGTAGTAGGCGGACAGGGGGCTTTAATCAGCCCCAGCATTTT
few | - | TRBJ2-2 | TRBV27 | CASSLTVNIGELFF | TGTGCCAGCAGTTTGACAGTTAACATCGGGGAGCTGTTTTTT
- | - | TRBJ1-1 | TRBV19 | CASTPRGMLEAFF | TGTGCCAGTACCCCGCGAGGGATGCTTGAAGCTTTCTTT
once | - | TRBJ1-2 | TRBV28 | CASSSQTNYGYTF | TGTGCCAGCAGCTCCCAGACTAACTATGGCTACACCTTC
- | - | TRBJ1-6 | TRBV30 | CAWSPLTAYNSPLHF | TGTGCCTGGAGCCCACTGACAGCCTATAATTCACCCCTCCACTTT
- | TRBD2 | TRBJ2-1 | TRBV6-5 | CASSWGLAGPKQFF | TGTGCCAGCAGTTGGGGACTAGCGGGGCCTAAGCAGTTCTTC
- | - | TRBJ1-6 | TRBV30 | CAWGTDYNSPLHF | TGTGCCTGGGGGACGGACTATAATTCACCCCTCCACTTT
- | TRBD1 | TRBJ2-7 | TRBV11-2 | CASSAETGVHEQYF | TGTGCCAGCAGCGCCGAGACAGGGGTCCACGAGCAGTACTTC
few | - | TRBJ2-7 | TRBV9 | CASSATDGPSYEQYF | TGTGCCAGCAGCGCAACGGACGGTCCCTCCTACGAGCAGTACTTC
- | - | TRBJ2-3 | TRBV5-6 | CASSLGVRLGTDTQYF | TGTGCCAGCAGCTTGGGGGTGCGCTTGGGCACAGATACGCAGTATTTT
- | - | TRBJ2-1 | TRBV27 | CASSLSGFRGGYNEQFF | TGTGCCAGCAGTTTATCGGGGTTTAGGGGGGGCTACAATGAGCAGTTCTTC
- | - | TRBJ2-2 | TRBV5-4 | CASRLSSNTGELFF | TGTGCCAGCAGGTTGTCCAGTAACACCGGGGAGCTGTTTTTT
- | TRBD1 | TRBJ1-6 | TRBV18 | CASSSMDRDSPLHF | TGTGCCAGCTCATCAATGGACAGGGATTCACCCCTCCACTTT
- | - | TRBJ2-5 | TRBV19 | CASSIGRVQETQYF | TGTGCCAGTAGTATCGGCAGGGTACAAGAGACCCAGTACTTC
- | - | TRBJ2-1 | TRBV19 | CASSPPWDGAEQFF | TGTGCCAGTAGTCCGCCATGGGATGGGGCTGAGCAGTTCTTC
few | - | TRBJ2-7 | TRBV12-5 | CASGPPPNDYCAKYEQYF | TGTGCTAGTGGCCCCCCCCCGAATGACTATTGTGCGAAGTACGAGCAGTACTTC
- | - | TRBJ1-1 | TRBV7-8 | CASSMTIMNTEAFF | TGTGCCAGCAGCATGACAATCATGAACACTGAAGCTTTCTTT
- | - | TRBJ2-3 | TRBV27 | CASSLYARSTDTQYF | TGTGCCAGCAGTTTATATGCACGAAGCACAGATACGCAGTATTTT
once | TRBD2 | TRBJ2-7 | TRBV27 | CASSPRGGPYEQYF | TGTGCCAGCAGTCCCCGGGGGGGCCCCTACGAGCAGTACTTC
- | TRBD1 | TRBJ1-2 | TRBV7-2 | CASSPTGDPNYGYTF | TGTGCCAGCAGCCCTACAGGGGATCCTAACTATGGCTACACCTTC
- | - | TRBJ2-1 | TRBV5-1 | CASSLASPTYNEQFF | TGCGCCAGCAGCTTGGCGTCACCCACCTACAATGAGCAGTTCTTC
- | TRBD1 | TRBJ1-4 | TRBV2 | CATQFDRENEKLFF | TGTGCCACCCAGTTTGACAGGGAAAATGAAAAACTGTTTTTT